These T cell receptor beta chains were read from a single sample in a study of chemoradiotherapy in HPV16-positive cancers. Profiled with immunoSEQ multiplex PCR; TCRdb holds only in-frame clones, not every one. This sample has 6,600 or so clones, with approximately 88% found just once. The sequences come from tumor tissue, collected from a patient who underwent chemoradiotherapy. These receptors came from a human donor with HPV-associated anogenital cancer. Both conserved end residues are part of each CDR3. A D gene is named only where the DNA matches it firmly. Only some rows state a clone size, as once, few, many or a class for expanded clones.

size: -
D: -
V: TRBV9
J: TRBJ1-1
DNA: TGTGCCAGCAGCGTAGCCCCAAGAAACACTGAAGCTTTCTTT
CDR3: CASSVAPRNTEAFF

size: -
D: -
V: TRBV11-1
J: TRBJ2-5
DNA: TGTGCCAGCAGCTTCTATGGAGGTGGACAAGAGACCCAGTACTTC
CDR3: CASSFYGGGQETQYF

size: -
D: -
V: TRBV29-1
J: TRBJ2-2
DNA: TGCAGCGTTGAAGAGGTTAACACCGGGGAGCTGTTTTTT
CDR3: CSVEEVNTGELFF

size: -
D: -
V: TRBV14
J: TRBJ2-2
DNA: TGTGCCAGCAGCCGGAGCGTGACCGGGGAGCTGTTTTTT
CDR3: CASSRSVTGELFF

size: -
D: TRBD1
V: TRBV6-1
J: TRBJ1-4
DNA: TGTGCCAGCAGTGAAGGACAGGGGGGGAATGAAAAACTGTTTTTT
CDR3: CASSEGQGGNEKLFF

size: -
D: -
V: TRBV11-3
J: TRBJ2-7
DNA: TGTGCCAGCAGCTTAGATAGCGGTACCTACGAGCAGTACTTC
CDR3: CASSLDSGTYEQYF

size: once
D: TRBD1
V: TRBV7-2
J: TRBJ1-1
DNA: TGTGCCAGCAGCCTTGACAGGGTTCGGACTGAAGCTTTCTTT
CDR3: CASSLDRVRTEAFF

size: -
D: -
V: TRBV2
J: TRBJ1-4
DNA: TGTGCCACCATAACCTCAGGGGCGAGAGATGAAAAACTGTTTTTT
CDR3: CATITSGARDEKLFF

size: -
D: -
V: TRBV7-9
J: TRBJ1-5
DNA: TGTGCCAGCAGCTTAGGGAGGGATCAGCCCCAGCATTTT
CDR3: CASSLGRDQPQHF

size: -
D: TRBD1
V: TRBV6-6
J: TRBJ1-5
DNA: TGTGCCAGCAGACCGGGACAGAATCAGCCCCAGCATTTT
CDR3: CASRPGQNQPQHF

size: -
D: -
V: TRBV5-1
J: TRBJ2-3
DNA: TGCGCCAGCGGAACTAGCACAGATACGCAGTATTTT
CDR3: CASGTSTDTQYF

size: -
D: TRBD2
V: TRBV27
J: TRBJ2-7
DNA: TGTGCCAGCAGTTTAGCGGGAGGACTAGGGGCAGCCTCCTACGAGCAGTACTTC
CDR3: CASSLAGGLGAASYEQYF

size: -
D: -
V: TRBV9
J: TRBJ2-7
DNA: TGTGCCAGCAGCGTAGATGGGGCGCCCTACGAGCAGTACTTC
CDR3: CASSVDGAPYEQYF

size: -
D: -
V: TRBV9
J: TRBJ2-2
DNA: TGTGCCAGCAGCGTCCGGGGGCGACGGACCGGGGAGCTGTTTTTT
CDR3: CASSVRGRRTGELFF

size: -
D: -
V: TRBV6-6
J: TRBJ1-3
DNA: TGTGCCAGCGAGAGAGGGGCCTCTGGAAACATCATATATTTT
CDR3: CASERGASGNIIYF

size: -
D: -
V: TRBV9
J: TRBJ1-4
DNA: TGTGCCAGCGGCCCGGGGACCTCAACTAATGAAAAACTGTTTTTT
CDR3: CASGPGTSTNEKLFF

size: -
D: -
V: TRBV4-1
J: TRBJ1-4
DNA: TGCGCCAGCAGCCCTTACAGGGTGATGGATGAAAAACTGTTTTTT
CDR3: CASSPYRVMDEKLFF

size: -
D: -
V: TRBV4-1
J: TRBJ2-7
DNA: TGCGCCAGCAGCCAACTACTGAGTGACGAGCAGTACTTC
CDR3: CASSQLLSDEQYF

size: -
D: -
V: TRBV11-2
J: TRBJ1-4
DNA: TGTGCCAGCAGCTTAGGAGGAACAACTAATGAAAAACTGTTTTTT
CDR3: CASSLGGTTNEKLFF

size: -
D: TRBD1
V: TRBV7-8
J: TRBJ1-1
DNA: TGTGCCAGCAGCTTGGGACAGGGGGCTGAAGCTTTCTTT
CDR3: CASSLGQGAEAFF

size: -
D: -
V: TRBV30
J: TRBJ1-4
DNA: TGTGCCCATTCTGAGGGGGGAAAACTGTTTTTT
CDR3: CAHSEGGKLFF

size: -
D: -
V: TRBV4-3
J: TRBJ2-5
DNA: TGCGCCAGCAGCCAAGACAGGGAAGAGACCCAGTACTTC
CDR3: CASSQDREETQYF

size: once
D: -
V: TRBV9
J: TRBJ2-1
DNA: TGTGCCAGCAGCGTAGAGGTGATTAGCCGAAAGTTCTTC
CDR3: CASSVEVISRKFF

size: -
D: TRBD2
V: TRBV12-5
J: TRBJ2-2
DNA: TGTGCTAGTGGTCCCTTCGGGGGGACCGGGGAGCTGTTTTTT
CDR3: CASGPFGGTGELFF

size: -
D: -
V: TRBV20-1
J: TRBJ2-2
DNA: TGCAGTGTTCAAGGACCCGGGGAGCTGTTTTTT
CDR3: CSVQGPGELFF

size: -
D: -
V: TRBV7-2
J: TRBJ1-4
DNA: TGTGCCAGCAGCTCCGGACAGTTGGATGAAGAAAAACTGTTTTTT
CDR3: CASSSGQLDEEKLFF

size: -
D: -
V: TRBV7-8
J: TRBJ2-1
DNA: TGTGCCAGCACGACGAATGGTGGGGGGCAGTTCTTC
CDR3: CASTTNGGGQFF

size: once
D: TRBD1
V: TRBV6-5
J: TRBJ1-2
DNA: TGTGCCAGCAGATTGGGGACAGGTGGCTACACCTTC
CDR3: CASRLGTGGYTF

size: -
D: -
V: TRBV5-4
J: TRBJ1-2
DNA: TGTGCCAGCAGCTTAAAGGGGGGGTTTGGCTACACCTTC
CDR3: CASSLKGGFGYTF

size: -
D: TRBD2
V: TRBV7-2
J: TRBJ2-7
DNA: TGTGCCAGCAGCTTCCAGCGGGACTACGAGCAGTACTTC
CDR3: CASSFQRDYEQYF

size: few
D: -
V: TRBV29-1
J: TRBJ2-7
DNA: TGCAGCGTTGAAGCGGACCCCTACGAGCAGTACTTC
CDR3: CSVEADPYEQYF

size: -
D: -
V: TRBV10-3
J: TRBJ1-1
DNA: TGTGCCATCAGTGAGTCAGCAGTAATGAACACTGAAGCTTTCTTT
CDR3: CAISESAVMNTEAFF

size: -
D: -
V: TRBV28
J: TRBJ1-2
DNA: TGTGCCAGCAGTTTGTGGGCGGGATTGACCTTC
CDR3: CASSLWAGLTF

size: -
D: -
V: TRBV7-9
J: TRBJ2-7
DNA: TGTGCCAGCAGCTTAGATGGGGTACCCGAGCAGTACTTC
CDR3: CASSLDGVPEQYF

size: -
D: TRBD2
V: TRBV9
J: TRBJ2-1
DNA: TGTGCCAGCAGCGTAGATAGCGGGAGGGGCGATGAGCAGTTCTTC
CDR3: CASSVDSGRGDEQFF

size: -
D: TRBD1
V: TRBV27
J: TRBJ2-2
DNA: TGTGCCAGCAGTTTCGGGACAGGGGGAAGCGGGGAGCTGTTTTTT
CDR3: CASSFGTGGSGELFF